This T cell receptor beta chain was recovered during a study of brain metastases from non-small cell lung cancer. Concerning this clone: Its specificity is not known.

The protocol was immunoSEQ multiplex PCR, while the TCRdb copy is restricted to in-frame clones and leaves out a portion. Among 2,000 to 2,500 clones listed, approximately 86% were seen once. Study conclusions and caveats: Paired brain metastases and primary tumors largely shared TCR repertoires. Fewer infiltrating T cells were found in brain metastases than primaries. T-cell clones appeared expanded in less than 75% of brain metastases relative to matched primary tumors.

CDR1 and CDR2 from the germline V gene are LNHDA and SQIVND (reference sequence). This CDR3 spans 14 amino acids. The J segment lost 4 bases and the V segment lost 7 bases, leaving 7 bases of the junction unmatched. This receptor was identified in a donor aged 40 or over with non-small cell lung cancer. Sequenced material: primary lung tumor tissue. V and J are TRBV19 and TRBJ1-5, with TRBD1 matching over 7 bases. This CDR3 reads CASNPGQKNQPQHF. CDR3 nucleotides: TGTGCCAGTAACCCGGGACAGAAAAATCAGCCCCAGCATTTT. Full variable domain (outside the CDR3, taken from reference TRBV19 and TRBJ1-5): DGGITQSPKYLFRKEGQNVTLSCEQNLNHDAMYWYRQDPGQGLRLIYYSQIVNDFQKGDIAEGYSVSREKKESFPLTVTSAQKNPTAFYLCASNPGQKNQPQHFGDGTRLSIL.